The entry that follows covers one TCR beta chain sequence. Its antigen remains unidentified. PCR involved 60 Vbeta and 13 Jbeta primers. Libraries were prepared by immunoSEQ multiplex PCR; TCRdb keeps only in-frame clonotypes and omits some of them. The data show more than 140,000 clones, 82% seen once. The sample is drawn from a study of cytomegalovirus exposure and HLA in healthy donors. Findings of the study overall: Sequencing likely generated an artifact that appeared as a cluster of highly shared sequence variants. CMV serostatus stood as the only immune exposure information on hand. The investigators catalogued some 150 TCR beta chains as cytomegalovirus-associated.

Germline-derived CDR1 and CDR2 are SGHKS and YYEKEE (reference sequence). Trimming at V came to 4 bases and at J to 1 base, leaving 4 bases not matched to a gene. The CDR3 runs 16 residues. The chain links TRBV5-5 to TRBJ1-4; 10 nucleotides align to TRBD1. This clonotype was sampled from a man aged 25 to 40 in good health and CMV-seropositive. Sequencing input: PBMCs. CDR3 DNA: TGTGCCAGCAGCCTGGGACAGGGGAGAACTAATGAAAAACTGTTTTTT. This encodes CASSLGQGRTNEKLFF.